The 9 T cell receptor beta chains listed next were all sequenced from one sample in a study of cytomegalovirus exposure and HLA in healthy donors. The table came from immunoSEQ multiplex PCR; TCRdb's copy has only in-frame clones and leaves some out. The sample contains 250,000 to 350,000 clones, roughly 90% of which appear only once. The sample comprised PBMCs. The receptor set was obtained from a woman aged 30 to 39 in good health and CMV-seropositive.

The chain carries TRBV7-9 and TRBJ2-7; D remains unclear. Germline V CDR1 and CDR2: SEHNR, FQNEAQ (reference sequence). The CDR3 sequence is 14 residues long. The V end lost 2 bases, the J end lost 6 bases, and 14 bases lay between the germline ends. This CDR3 reads CASSLIESSSEQYF. CDR3 DNA sequence: TGTGCCAGCAGCTTAATAGAATCATCTTCCGAGCAGTACTTC.

The V gene is TRBV28, the J gene TRBJ1-5; D may be TRBD1 (6 bases). V lost 4 bases and J lost 6, with 13 bases in between. This CDR3 spans 14 amino acids. Germline CDR1 MDHEN, CDR2 SYDVKM. CDR3 region: CASSSSTGSQPQHF. CDR3 DNA sequence: TGTGCCAGCAGTTCGTCCACAGGGAGTCAGCCCCAGCATTTT.

This clone came up once. The J gene is TRBJ2-1, the V gene TRBV5-3; D call uncertain. TRBV5-3 is known as an ORF, though its function is uncertain. The CDR3 is 15 residues long. The V gene lost 4 bases and the J gene lost 3 bases, with 14 bases spanning the gap. The CDR3 loop is CARSREAKDYNEQFF. The CDR3 region has the DNA TGTGCCAGAAGCCGCGAAGCTAAGGACTACAATGAGCAGTTCTTC.

The gene calls are TRBV7-9 and TRBJ2-7, with a possible D match to TRBD2 (5 bases). CDR3 length: 13 residues. Germline CDR1 reads SEHNR; CDR2 reads FQNEAQ (reference sequence). The V end was cut by 4 bases, the J end by 3 bases, with 10 bases between. The CDR3 here is CASSSPGNYEQYF. CDR3 nucleotide sequence: TGTGCCAGCAGCTCCCCCGGGAACTACGAGCAGTACTTC.

The gene calls are TRBV11-3 and TRBJ2-3; tentatively, D is TRBD2 (5 bases). CDR3 length equals 13 residues. Germline V gene sequence: CDR1 SGHNT, CDR2 YENEEA. V was pared by 0 bases and J by 4 bases, with 5 bases between. In DNA form, the CDR3 reads TGTGCCAGCAGCTTAGATAGCGCAGATACGCAGTATTTT. Its protein product is CASSLDSADTQYF.

This CDR3 reads CASSLDRDNEKLFF. CDR3 DNA sequence: TGTGCCAGTAGCCTGGACAGGGATAATGAAAAACTGTTTTTT. This chain uses TRBV28 with TRBJ1-4, with 8 bases matching TRBD1. V was pared by 9 bases and J by 4 bases, with 7 bases of the junction left unmatched. CDR3 length: 14 amino acids. Germline V gene data show CDR1 as MDHEN and CDR2 as SYDVKM. The complete variable domain, with remaining parts taken from reference TRBV28 and TRBJ1-4, reads DVKVTQSSRYLVKRTGEKVFLECVQDMDHENMFWYRQDPGLGLRLIYFSYDVKMKEKGDIPEGYSVSREKKERFSLILESASTNQTSMYLCASSLDRDNEKLFFGSGTQLSVL.

The rearrangement links TRBV5-1 to TRBJ2-7; 10 positions agree with TRBD2. Germline CDR1 reads SGHRS; CDR2 reads YFSETQ. This CDR3 comprises 14 residues. J gave up 5 bases and V 2 bases, and 4 bases lay outside the gene matches. CDR3 coding DNA: TGCGCCAGCAGCTTCTCTAGCGGGAGAAACGAGCAGTACTTC. Translated: CASSFSSGRNEQYF.

In DNA form, the CDR3 reads TGTGCCAGCAGCTTAAGGGAGTTGCCCCAAGAGACCCAGTACTTC. This encodes CASSLRELPQETQYF. The rearrangement uses TRBV13 and TRBJ2-5; possibly TRBD2 for D (5 bases). Germline V CDR1 and CDR2: PRHDT, FYEKMQ (reference sequence). CDR3 length equals 15 residues. The V and J ends lost 2 bases and 1 base respectively, with 11 bases between them.

V is TRBV18 and J is TRBJ1-1; weak D call: TRBD1 (5 bases). CDR1 and CDR2 from the germline V gene are KGHSH and LQKENI. CDR3 size: 15 residues. Trimming left V 3 bases short and J 0 bases short, with 11 bases between. Here the CDR3 reads CASSPVRTLNTEAFF. For the CDR3, the DNA is TGTGCCAGCTCACCTGTCCGGACACTGAACACTGAAGCTTTCTTT.